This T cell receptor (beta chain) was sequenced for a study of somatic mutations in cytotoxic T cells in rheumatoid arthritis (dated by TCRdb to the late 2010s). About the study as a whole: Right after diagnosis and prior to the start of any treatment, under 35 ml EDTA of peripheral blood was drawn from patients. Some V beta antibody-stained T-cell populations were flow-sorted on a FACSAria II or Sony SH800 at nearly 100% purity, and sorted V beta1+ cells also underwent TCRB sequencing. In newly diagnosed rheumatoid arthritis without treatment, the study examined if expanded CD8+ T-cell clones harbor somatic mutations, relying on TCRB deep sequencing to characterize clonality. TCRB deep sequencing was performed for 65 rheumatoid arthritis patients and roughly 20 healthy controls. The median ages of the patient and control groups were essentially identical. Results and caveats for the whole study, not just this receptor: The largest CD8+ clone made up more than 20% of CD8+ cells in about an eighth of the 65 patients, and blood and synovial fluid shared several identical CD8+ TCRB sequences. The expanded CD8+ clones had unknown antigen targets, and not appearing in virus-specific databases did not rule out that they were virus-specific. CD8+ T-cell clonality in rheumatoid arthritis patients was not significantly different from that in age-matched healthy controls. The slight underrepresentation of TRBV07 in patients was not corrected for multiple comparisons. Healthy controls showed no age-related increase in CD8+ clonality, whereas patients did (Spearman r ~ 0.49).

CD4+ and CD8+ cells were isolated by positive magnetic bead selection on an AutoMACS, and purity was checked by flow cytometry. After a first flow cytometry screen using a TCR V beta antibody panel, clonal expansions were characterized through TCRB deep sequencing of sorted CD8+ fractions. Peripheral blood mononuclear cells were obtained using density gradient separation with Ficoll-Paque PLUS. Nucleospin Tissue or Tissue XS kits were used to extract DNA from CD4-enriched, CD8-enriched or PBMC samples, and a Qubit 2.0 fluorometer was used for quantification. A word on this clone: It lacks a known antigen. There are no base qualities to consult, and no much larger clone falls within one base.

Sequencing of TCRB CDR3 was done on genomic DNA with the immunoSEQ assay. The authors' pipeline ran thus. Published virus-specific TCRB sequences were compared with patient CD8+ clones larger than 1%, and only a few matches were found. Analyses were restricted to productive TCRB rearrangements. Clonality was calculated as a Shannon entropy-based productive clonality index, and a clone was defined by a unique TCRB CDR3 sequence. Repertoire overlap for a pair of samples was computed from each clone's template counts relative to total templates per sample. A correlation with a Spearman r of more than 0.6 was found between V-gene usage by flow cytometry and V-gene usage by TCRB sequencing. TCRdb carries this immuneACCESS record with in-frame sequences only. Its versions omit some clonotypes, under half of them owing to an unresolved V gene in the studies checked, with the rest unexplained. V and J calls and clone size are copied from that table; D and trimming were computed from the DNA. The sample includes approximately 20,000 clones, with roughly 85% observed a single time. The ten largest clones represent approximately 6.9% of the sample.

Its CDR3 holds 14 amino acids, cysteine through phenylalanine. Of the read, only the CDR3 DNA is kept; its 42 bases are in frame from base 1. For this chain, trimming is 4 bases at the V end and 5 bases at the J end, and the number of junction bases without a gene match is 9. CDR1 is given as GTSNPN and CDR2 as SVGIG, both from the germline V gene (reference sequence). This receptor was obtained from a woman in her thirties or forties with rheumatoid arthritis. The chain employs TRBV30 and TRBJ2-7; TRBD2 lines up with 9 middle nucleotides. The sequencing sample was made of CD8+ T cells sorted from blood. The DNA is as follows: TGTGCCTGGACCTCAGGACTAGCGTGGGACGAGCAGTACTTC. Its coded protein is CAWTSGLAWDEQYF.